Reported below is one T cell receptor beta chain. Its antigen is currently unknown. A read error may be the cause here, since a much bigger clone is one base away. This record comes from a study of T cells in Graves' hyperthyroidism and ophthalmopathy. About the research overall: At initial diagnosis, before any treatment had begun, peripheral blood was obtained.

General study points: Most thyroid clonotypes that were expanded above 0.001 also turned up in blood.

Authors of the study amplified TCR beta CDR3 regions from RNA transcripts. The HTBI primer set served for first-round RT-PCR of the TCR CDR3. TCRdb used MiXCR to reprocess the multiplex PCR reads, holding one entry per CDR3 protein. The sample has over 300,000 distinct CDR3 sequences, about 15% seen once. The V gene lost 2 bases and the J gene lost 8 bases, with 17 bases spanning the gap. The CDR3 consists of 14 residues. In germline, CDR1 is SGHRS, CDR2 YFSETQ. Graves' hyperthyroidism is called stable when ophthalmopathy does not progress within 18 months. Sequenced material: blood. J is TRBJ2-7 and V is TRBV5-1; D call uncertain. The sequence came from a woman aged 55 to 70 with Graves' hyperthyroidism. Written as DNA, the CDR3 is TGCGCCAGCAGCTTTGAGTACGTGTTACGCAAGCAGTACTTC. Its translation: CASSFEYVLRKQYF.